This note documents a single TCR beta chain sequence. The antigen remains unidentified. Sequencing used immunoSEQ multiplex PCR; TCRdb keeps in-frame clones, though not all of them. There are some 60,000 clones in the sample; about 80% occur only once, and roughly 3.6% lies in the top ten. These data originate in a study of T cell responses to AZD1222 COVID-19 vaccine. Overall study findings and caveats: Females outnumbered males among donors, who were mostly white British; clonal diversity was possibly underestimated. Only 6 or 7 people who got AZD1222 tested seropositive at baseline. In the spike-specific TCR repertoire, nearly half reportedly target unmutated variant regions.

This CDR3 comprises 13 residues. V was trimmed by 0 bases and J by 4 bases, leaving 7 bases between them. Germline CDR1 reads SGHRS; CDR2 reads YFSETQ. The chain links TRBV5-1 to TRBJ2-5; D is uncertain. This sequence was found in an adult who received the AZD1222 COVID-19 vaccine. The source was peripheral blood, collected 28 days after the second AZD1222 dose. In DNA, the CDR3 is TGCGCCAGCAGCTTGGTATCGCGAGAGACCCAGTACTTC. Translating it yields CASSLVSRETQYF.